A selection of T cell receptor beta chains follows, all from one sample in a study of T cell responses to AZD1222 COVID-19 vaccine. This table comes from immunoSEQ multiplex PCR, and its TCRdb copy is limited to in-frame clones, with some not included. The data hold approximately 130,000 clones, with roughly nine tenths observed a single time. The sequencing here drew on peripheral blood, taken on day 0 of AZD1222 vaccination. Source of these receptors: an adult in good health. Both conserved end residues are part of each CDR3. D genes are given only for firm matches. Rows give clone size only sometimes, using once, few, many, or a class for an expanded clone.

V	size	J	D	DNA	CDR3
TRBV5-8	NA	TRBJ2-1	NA	TGTGCCAGCAGCTTTTTCTTAGGGGGGGAACTTTACAATGAGCAGTTCTTC	CASSFFLGGELYNEQFF
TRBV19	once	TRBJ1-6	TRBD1	TGTGCCAGTAGTATTGGGACAGGGGACACCTATAATTCACCCCTCCACTTT	CASSIGTGDTYNSPLHF
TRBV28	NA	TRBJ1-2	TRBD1	TGTGCCAGCAGTTTAGGGGACAGCACCGGCGGCTACACCTTC	CASSLGDSTGGYTF
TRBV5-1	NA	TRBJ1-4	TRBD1	TGCGCCAGCAGCAACGGACAGGGTGGCAGGGCTAATGAAAAACTGTTTTTT	CASSNGQGGRANEKLFF
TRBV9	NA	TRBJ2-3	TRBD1	TGTGCCAGCAGCCCTAGACAGGGTTCAGATACGCAGTATTTT	CASSPRQGSDTQYF
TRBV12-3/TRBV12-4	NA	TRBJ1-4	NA	TGTGCCAGCAGTTTGGCAACTAATGAAAAACTGTTTTTT	CASSLATNEKLFF
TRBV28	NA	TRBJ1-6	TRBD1	TGTGCCAGCAGTAGACAGGGACCCCCCCGTTATTCACCCCTCCACTTT	CASSRQGPPRYSPLHF
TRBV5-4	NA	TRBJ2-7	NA	TGTGCCAGCAGCTTTCCGGATAAAACCTACGAGCAGTACTTC	CASSFPDKTYEQYF
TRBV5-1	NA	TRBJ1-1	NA	TGCGCCAGCAGCAACGACACTGCCGCCGGAGCTTTCTTT	CASSNDTAAGAFF
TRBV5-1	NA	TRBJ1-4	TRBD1	TGCGCCAGCAGCCCTACGACAGGGGAAGGTGAAAAACTGTTTTTT	CASSPTTGEGEKLFF
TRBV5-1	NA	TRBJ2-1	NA	TGCGCCAGCAGTGGGGGCTCCTACAATGAGCAGTTCTTC	CASSGGSYNEQFF
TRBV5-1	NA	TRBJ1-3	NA	TGCGCCAGCAGCTTGACAGGGAAGTCTGGAAACACCATATATTTT	CASSLTGKSGNTIYF
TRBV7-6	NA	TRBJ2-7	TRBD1	TGTGCCAGCAGCTTAGGACAGGGAAACGAGCAGTACTTC	CASSLGQGNEQYF
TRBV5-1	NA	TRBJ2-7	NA	TGCGCCAGCAGGTTCCCAGGTACGAGTGGCGAGCAGTACTTC	CASRFPGTSGEQYF
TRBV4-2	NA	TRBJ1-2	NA	TGTGCCAGCAGCCAAGTATCCCTTAACGGGGTCTGGCGCTATGGCTACACCTTC	CASSQVSLNGVWRYGYTF
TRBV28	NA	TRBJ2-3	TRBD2	TGTGCCAGCAGTTTAGCGGGAGCGACCACAGATACGCAGTATTTT	CASSLAGATTDTQYF
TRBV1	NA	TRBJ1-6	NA	TGCACCAGCAGCCTAGTTGGGGACGAGGTGAATTCACCCCTCCACTTT	CTSSLVGDEVNSPLHF
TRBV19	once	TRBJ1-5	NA	TGTGCCAGTAGTCCTGGGGCTGGTCAGCCCCAGCATTTT	CASSPGAGQPQHF
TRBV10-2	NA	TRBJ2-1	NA	TGCGCCAGCAGTCCCTCTTCCGGGAATTACAATGAGCAGTTCTTC	CASSPSSGNYNEQFF
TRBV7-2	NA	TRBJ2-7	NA	TGTGCCAGCAGCTTAGCTCTGGATTCCTACGAGCAGTACTTC	CASSLALDSYEQYF
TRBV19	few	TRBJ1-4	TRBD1	TGTGCCAGTAGTATACCAGGGGGCGGAGAAATTAATGAAAAACTGTTTTTT	CASSIPGGGEINEKLFF
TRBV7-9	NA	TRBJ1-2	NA	TGTGCCAGCACCTGGGGGGAGGTCGCTGGCTACACCTTC	CASTWGEVAGYTF
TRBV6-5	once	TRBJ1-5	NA	TGTGCCAGCAGTATTAACAGGGACCAGCCCCAGCATTTT	CASSINRDQPQHF
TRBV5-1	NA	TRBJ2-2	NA	TGCGCCAGCAGCCCAGAGAACACCGGGGAGCTGTTTTTT	CASSPENTGELFF
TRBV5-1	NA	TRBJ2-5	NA	TGCGCCAGCAGCTTGGATAGGGAGACCCAGTACTTC	CASSLDRETQYF
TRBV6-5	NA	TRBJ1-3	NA	TGTGCCAGCAGTCGCGGTGGCTCTGGAAACACCATATATTTT	CASSRGGSGNTIYF
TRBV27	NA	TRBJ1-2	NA	TGTGCCAGCAGTTTATCTCCAGCCTCCTATGGCTACACCTTC	CASSLSPASYGYTF
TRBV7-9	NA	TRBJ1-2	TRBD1	TGTGCCAGCACCAGGGACAGGGTAATGAACTATGGCTACACCTTC	CASTRDRVMNYGYTF
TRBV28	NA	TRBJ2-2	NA	TGTGCCAGCATGGCAGGAGGGAACACCGGGGAGCTGTTTTTT	CASMAGGNTGELFF
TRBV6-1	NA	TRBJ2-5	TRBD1	TGTGCCAGCAGTGAACGGACAGGGCCCCAAGAGACCCAGTACTTC	CASSERTGPQETQYF
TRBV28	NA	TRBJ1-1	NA	TGTGCCACCGGACGCGCTGAAGCTTTCTTT	CATGRAEAFF
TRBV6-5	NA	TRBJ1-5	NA	TGTGCCAGCTCAACAGGGTCAAGTAGCAATCAGCCCCAGCATTTT	CASSTGSSSNQPQHF
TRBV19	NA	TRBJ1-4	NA	TGTGCCAGTAATCTCGGGGGGGGAACTGAAAAACTGTTTTTT	CASNLGGGTEKLFF
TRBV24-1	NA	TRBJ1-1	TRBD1	TGTGCCACCAGAGGACAGGGGGAAGCTTTCTTT	CATRGQGEAFF
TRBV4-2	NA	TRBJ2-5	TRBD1	TGTGCCAGCAGCCAAGATATAGGGGCAGGGGGCCGTGAGACCCAGTACTTC	CASSQDIGAGGRETQYF
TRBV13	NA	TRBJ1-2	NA	TGTGCCAGCAGCTTTAGGCAGACCTCTAACTATGGCTACACCTTC	CASSFRQTSNYGYTF
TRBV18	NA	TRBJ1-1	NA	TGTGCCAGCTCACAGCACAGTGGCTCGAACACTGAAGCTTTCTTT	CASSQHSGSNTEAFF
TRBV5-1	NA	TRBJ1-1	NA	TGCGCCAGCAGCAAAAGACAGACCGGAGGGACTGAAGCTTTCTTT	CASSKRQTGGTEAFF